Sequencing of this T cell receptor (beta chain) was carried out in a study of T cell repertoires in cytomegalovirus infection. Study information: Indications came from public TCR beta signatures; they pointed to CMV infection and to a matching HLA type.

Study-level results: Individuals carrying CMV plus the relevant HLA were identified by cumulative frequency of public TCR beta families.

This clonotype has a count of ten or more. As yet, its antigen is unknown. TCRdb itself ran the reads through MiXCR, one entry per CDR3 protein. The sample lists fewer than 350,000 distinct CDR3 sequences; more than 8% were seen once. V was shortened by 6 bases and J by 1 base, with 10 bases between the two germline ends. Germline values: CDR1 SGHTA, CDR2 FQGNSA. This CDR3 spans 14 amino acids. The sequenced material came from PBMCs. The TCR was taken from a human donor in good health (CMV status not recorded). Some clones in this sample may be carry-over from other donors' samples. The chain has TRBV7-2 and TRBJ2-1; possibly TRBD1 for D (5 bases). DNA of the CDR3: TGTGCCAGCAGTTCAGCAGGGTCCTACAATGAGCAGTTCTTC. This sequence encodes CASSSAGSYNEQFF.